The source of this T cell receptor beta chain is a study of T cell responses to AZD1222 COVID-19 vaccine. Whole-study context: Analysis merged second doses at about 4 or about 12 weeks.

As to this clone: What it recognizes is unknown.

Profiling relied on immunoSEQ multiplex PCR, and the TCRdb table lists in-frame clones only, not all of them. The data show around 200,000 clones, approximately 86% seen once. The V gene lost 5 bases and the J gene lost 3 bases, with 16 bases spanning the gap. CDR1 SGHNT and CDR2 YENEEA come from the germline V gene. There are 15 residues in the CDR3. Study-level findings and limits: Along spike, vaccine-associated CD4 TCRs were found throughout, with dominance at 160-218 and 743-854.

This chain links TRBV11-3 with TRBJ2-5; D possibly matches TRBD1 or TRBD2 (6 bases each). The receptor was isolated from an adult in good health. The source was peripheral blood, collected on day 0 of AZD1222 vaccination. CDR3 region: CASSPRRGREETQYF. The CDR3 DNA reads TGTGCCAGCAGCCCCCGTCGGGGGCGGGAAGAGACCCAGTACTTC.